The T cell receptor beta chain under discussion was sequenced for a study of PD-L1 blockade in urothelial cancer. Background on the study: Males with bladder-origin urothelial cancer constituted about 85% of the roughly 30 patients. Blood samples contained a median about 150,000 T cells. General observations from the study: Below-median pretreatment blood TCR clonality was a predictor of better survival.

Produced via immunoSEQ multiplex PCR; TCRdb's table is partial and in-frame only. Of some 42,000 clones listed, 70% to 85% were seen once; the top ten hold roughly 2.7%. The CDR3 is 14 residues long. From germline, CDR1 is MDHEN and CDR2 SYDVKM. V was pared by 8 bases and J by 1 base, with 14 bases between. This clone appeared a few times. Antigen specificity is unknown. The sample here was PBMCs, taken around atezolizumab (anti-PD-L1) treatment. The rearrangement joins TRBV28 to TRBJ1-1, with D tentatively TRBD1 (6 bases). The receptor's source is a man between 65 and 85 years old with urothelial cancer. CDR3 sequence reads: CASSWGRGNTEAFF. CDR3 coding DNA: TGTGCCAGCTCATGGGGCAGGGGGAACACTGAAGCTTTCTTT.